The 25 T cell receptor beta chains below all came from one sample that was sequenced in a study of blood T cell repertoires in COVID-19. Produced via immunoSEQ multiplex PCR; TCRdb's table is partial and in-frame only. Here the sample spans tens of thousands of clones, over 60% being singletons. The sequenced material came from peripheral blood. The receptor set was obtained from a woman of 80 years or more with active or convalescent COVID-19.

Here the CDR3 DNA reads TGTGCCAGTGCCCTGACAGTCACAGATACGCAGTATTTT. This sequence encodes CASALTVTDTQYF. The chain carries TRBV19 and TRBJ2-3, with D maybe TRBD1 (5 bases). V was cut by 8 bases and J by 2 bases, with 11 bases left in between. This CDR3 region has 13 residues. Germline V CDR1 and CDR2: LNHDA, SQIVND (reference sequence).

This chain uses TRBV14 with TRBJ2-3; D is ambiguous. Germline CDR1 is SGHDN and CDR2 is FVKESK. V gave up 6 bases and J gave up 6 bases, with 16 bases separating them. This CDR3 comprises 14 residues. In nucleotides, the CDR3 is TGTGCCAGCAGGCGGCTTCACACGTCGGATACGCAGTATTTT. Its translation is CASRRLHTSDTQYF. The variable domain in full, completed from reference TRBV14 and TRBJ2-3, reads EAGVTQFPSHSVIEKGQTVTLRCDPISGHDNLYWYRRVMGKEIKFLLHFVKESKQDESGMPNNRFLAERTGGTYSTLKVQPAELEDSGVYFCASRRLHTSDTQYFGPGTRLTVL.

The chain couples TRBV7-2 to TRBJ2-7, with D possibly TRBD1 on 6 matching bases. Trimming pared 4 bases from V and 4 bases from J, leaving 14 bases between. The germline gives CDR1 SGHTA, CDR2 FQGNSA. CDR3 length: 14 amino acids. This chain's CDR3 is CASSSSGQSYEQYF. The CDR3 DNA is TGTGCCAGCAGCTCCAGTGGACAGTCATACGAGCAGTACTTC.

Only one count was recorded for this clone. This rearrangement joins TRBV3-1 (or the pseudogene TRBV3-2) to TRBJ1-6; a weak D match, TRBD1 (5 bases). Germline V CDR1 and CDR2: LGHDT, YNNKEL (reference sequence). The V end lost 1 base, the J end lost 3 bases, and 10 bases lay between the germline ends. The CDR3 extends over 16 amino acids. The CDR3, as DNA: TGTGCCAGCAGCCAAGGGGTTAGGGGCTATAATTCACCCCTCCACTTT. It encodes CASSQGVRGYNSPLHF.

The J gene is TRBJ2-6, the V gene TRBV6-5; D is possibly TRBD1 (5 bases). The CDR3 totals 14 residues. Germline CDR1 and CDR2: MNHEY and SVGAGI. CDR3 DNA: TGTGGAGTAGCAGGGCGCTCTGGGGCCAACGTCCTGACTTTC. This encodes CGVAGRSGANVLTF.

The chain recombines TRBV5-5 with TRBJ1-3; 8 bases align to TRBD1. With V trimmed by 0 bases and J by 2 bases, 7 bases remained unmatched. This CDR3 region has 17 residues. Germline lookup yields CDR1 SGHKS and CDR2 YYEKEE (reference sequence). The CDR3 DNA reads TGTGCCAGCAGCTTGGTCCCCTGGACAGGGACTGGAAACACCATATATTTT. This codes for CASSLVPWTGTGNTIYF.

The gene calls are TRBV7-2 and TRBJ2-5; 8 bases are a match to TRBD1. The CDR3 length is 14 residues. Germline V gives CDR1 SGHTA, CDR2 FQGNSA. J was trimmed by 5 bases and V by 5 bases; bases with no gene match: 7. The CDR3, as DNA: TGTGCCAGCAGCCTCGCAGGGGGCGGTGAGACCCAGTACTTC. Encoded protein: CASSLAGGGETQYF.

The V call is TRBV10-1, the J call TRBJ2-6; TRBD1 might be the D (5 bases). V shed 3 bases and J shed 2 bases, with 5 bases lying between them. This CDR3 comprises 14 residues. CDR1 and CDR2 from the germline V gene are WNHNN and SYGVQD (reference sequence). CDR3 bases: TGCGCCAGCAGTGAAGGGGCTGGGGCCAACGTCCTGACTTTC. Translating gives CASSEGAGANVLTF.

This clone has just a few counts. This chain connects TRBV5-6 to TRBJ1-2; D is unresolved. V lost 0 bases and J 0 bases, leaving 12 bases between the germline ends. This CDR3 has 16 residues. Germline lookup yields CDR1 SGHDT and CDR2 YYEEEE. DNA of the CDR3: TGTGCCAGCAGCTTGGGGGAGAGAGAAACTAACTATGGCTACACCTTC. It translates to CASSLGERETNYGYTF. The entire variable domain, with the rest obtained from reference TRBV5-6 and TRBJ1-2, is as follows: DAGVTQSPTHLIKTRGQQVTLRCSPKSGHDTVSWYQQALGQGPQFIFQYYEEEERQRGNFPDRFSGHQFPNYSSELNVNALLLGDSALYLCASSLGERETNYGYTFGSGTRLTVV.

The chain joins TRBV6-2 or TRBV6-3 to TRBJ2-2, with 8 bases identical to TRBD1. The CDR3 is made up of 16 amino acids. The V gene end was trimmed by 0 bases and the J gene end by 3 bases; junction bases not matched to a gene: 3. Germline V gene sequence: CDR1 MNHEY, CDR2 SVGEGT. CDR3 residues: CASSYSPGQDTGELFF. CDR3 DNA: TGTGCCAGCAGTTACTCTCCGGGACAGGACACCGGGGAGCTGTTTTTT.

The genes are TRBV7-8 and TRBJ1-4; D ambiguous. V was pared by 1 base and J by 9 bases, with 15 bases between. The CDR3 runs 15 residues. The germline CDR1 and CDR2 sequences are SGHVS and FQNEAQ. The CDR3 region has the DNA TGTGCCAGCAGCTTAGGGCGGGATGCCCTGAAAAAACTGTTTTTT. Residues: CASSLGRDALKKLFF.

V and J are TRBV10-3 and TRBJ2-1; no definite D call. The CDR3 is 13 amino acids. Germline values: CDR1 ENHRY, CDR2 SYGVKD. V lost 0 bases and J lost 8, with 8 bases in between. The DNA of the CDR3 is TGTGCCATCAGTGAGTCGAGGAGTGATGAGCAGTTCTTC. Its protein is CAISESRSDEQFF.

This clone was observed a few times. This chain uses TRBV6-5 with TRBJ1-4; D might be TRBD1 (6 bases). V lost 4 bases and J 12 bases, leaving 18 bases between the germline ends. Germline V CDR1 and CDR2: MNHEY, SVGAGI. This CDR3 contains 14 residues. CDR3 DNA: TGTGCCAGCAGTTCTAGGGGGAATATTGTACAACTGTTTTTT. It translates to CASSSRGNIVQLFF.

The CDR3 DNA follows: TGTGCCAGCAGCTTGGGGGGGATCCAAGAGACCCAGTACTTC. It translates to CASSLGGIQETQYF. The J gene is TRBJ2-5, the V gene TRBV9; 7 nucleotides match TRBD2. CDR1 is SGDLS, CDR2 YYNGEE, per germline. There are 14 residues in the CDR3. V trimming: 4 bases; J trimming: 1 base; junction bases outside the gene matches: 4.

This rearrangement joins TRBV30 to TRBJ2-5; D is unclear. The CDR3 contains 14 residues. V lost 5 bases to trimming and J lost 2 bases, with 15 bases between them. Germline loops: CDR1 GTSNPN, CDR2 SVGIG (reference sequence). CDR3 in DNA: TGTGCCTGGGCCCTTCGCGGTACGCAAGAGACCCAGTACTTC. It encodes CAWALRGTQETQYF.

V and J are TRBV3-1 (or the pseudogene TRBV3-2) and TRBJ1-2; no clear D. V lost 2 bases to trimming and J lost 5 bases, with 15 bases between them. The CDR3 length is 15 residues. CDR1 and CDR2 from the germline V gene are LGHDT and YNNKEL (reference sequence). The CDR3 protein is CASSQISPLIYGYTF. Here the CDR3 DNA reads TGTGCCAGCAGCCAAATTTCCCCACTGATATATGGCTACACCTTC.

This clone was counted between two and nine times. The V and J genes are TRBV5-5 and TRBJ1-2; D gene unclear. The CDR3 totals 15 residues. The V gene lost 4 bases and the J gene lost 2 bases, with 15 bases spanning the gap. The germline CDR1 and CDR2 sequences are SGHKS and YYEKEE (reference sequence). Here the CDR3 DNA reads TGTGCCAGCAGCAGGGAGCCTGCAGAGAACTATGGCTACACCTTC. Translating gives CASSREPAENYGYTF.

V gene TRBV15 combines with J gene TRBJ2-7; D might be TRBD2 (5 bases). This CDR3 region has 14 residues. Germline V gives CDR1 LNHNV, CDR2 YYDKDF (reference sequence). V lost 5 bases to trimming and J lost 5 bases, with 16 bases between them. CDR3 nucleotide sequence: TGTGCCACCAGCGAGGGAAATACAGTGGACGAGCAGTACTTC. This codes for CATSEGNTVDEQYF.

The chain couples TRBV28 to TRBJ2-5; TRBD1 matches 10 bases. Trimming at V came to 6 bases and at J to 4 bases, leaving 11 bases not matched to a gene. Germline CDR1 MDHEN, CDR2 SYDVKM. The CDR3 has 16 residues. CDR3 DNA sequence: TGTGCCAGCAGATACTATCGACAGGGGGCGAGAGAGACCCAGTACTTC. As protein: CASRYYRQGARETQYF.

This clone turned up a few times. The identical CDR3 is also encoded by other nucleotide sequences in the sample. V gene TRBV6-1 combines with J gene TRBJ1-1; D ambiguous. The CDR3 is made up of 12 amino acids. Germline V gene data show CDR1 as MNHNS and CDR2 as SASEGT. Trimming removed 3 bases from V and 5 bases from J, with 7 bases in between. In DNA form, the CDR3 reads TGTGCCAGCAGTGACAGATTTACTGAAGCTTTCTTT. Protein product: CASSDRFTEAFF.

The chain links TRBV3-1 (or the pseudogene TRBV3-2) to TRBJ1-1; D uncertain. V was trimmed by 1 base and J by 3 bases, leaving 6 bases between them. CDR1 is LGHDT and CDR2 is YNNKEL in the germline V gene (reference sequence). The CDR3 length is 13 residues. CDR3: CASSQVPDTEAFF. The CDR3 DNA reads as TGTGCCAGCAGCCAAGTCCCGGACACTGAAGCTTTCTTT.

This chain uses TRBV7-2 with TRBJ2-7; TRBD2 is a possible D gene (5 bases). V was pared by 1 base and J by 1 base, with 17 bases between. The CDR3 contains 17 residues. Per the germline V gene, CDR1 is SGHTA and CDR2 is FQGNSA. In DNA form, the CDR3 reads TGTGCCAGCAGCTTAGGCCCCCCGGGCGGGTTGTCCTACGAGCAGTACTTC. Translated: CASSLGPPGGLSYEQYF.

The chain carries TRBV6-1 and TRBJ1-1, with TRBD1 matching 8 bases. V lost 4 bases, J lost 0 bases, and 7 bases stayed unmatched. The CDR3 is 16 residues long. Germline V gene sequence: CDR1 MNHNS, CDR2 SASEGT. This CDR3 is CASSGRTGPMNTEAFF. The CDR3, as DNA: TGTGCCAGCAGTGGTAGGACAGGGCCAATGAACACTGAAGCTTTCTTT.

In this sample, this clone turned up once. CDR3 in amino acids: CASSHGSFTDTQYF. In DNA form, the CDR3 reads TGTGCCAGCAGCCACGGGTCGTTCACAGATACGCAGTATTTT. This chain connects TRBV7-9 to TRBJ2-3; D is undetermined. V lost 5 bases to trimming and J lost 2 bases, with 11 bases between them. Germline V gene lookup returns CDR1 SEHNR and CDR2 FQNEAQ (reference sequence). CDR3 length equals 14 residues.

This clone has a handful of counts. The chain recombines TRBV5-4 with TRBJ1-2; D remains ambiguous. Germline lookup yields CDR1 SGHNT and CDR2 YYREEE (reference sequence). The CDR3 runs to 16 residues. Trimming shortened V by 2 bases and J by 0 bases, and 14 bases separated the two germline ends. The CDR3 is CASSLGLSGANYGYTF. The CDR3 DNA reads as TGTGCCAGCAGCTTAGGCCTCAGTGGAGCTAACTATGGCTACACCTTC.